The entry below describes one T cell receptor (beta chain). Its antigen is unidentified. This specimen comes from a study of T-cell memory formation after mild COVID-19. Study overall: Among the donors, TCR clusters were largely specific to each donor. Study conclusions and caveats: The main location of contracting CD4+ clones was CM and EM, and that of contracting CD8+ clones was EMRA. Nothing showed for sure that second-wave clones peaking on day 37 were SARS-CoV-2 specific.

V gave up 7 bases and J gave up 1 base, with 14 bases separating them. Germline CDR1 LNHDA, CDR2 SQIVND (reference sequence). The CDR3 totals 15 residues. TCRdb reprocessed the 5' RACE reads via MiXCR and lists one record per CDR3 protein. This sample has approximately 150,000 distinct CDR3 sequences, with about 15% found just once. The receptor was derived from an adult woman who had mild COVID-19 (a few samples of this study predate the infection). Cell type and time point are not known. Input material: PBMCs or a T cell subset sorted from them (not recorded which). The V and J genes are TRBV19 and TRBJ1-5; D gene ambiguous. The CDR3 bases are TGTGCCAGTATCCGGGGTGGTGGAAGCAATCAGCCCCAGCATTTT. It yields the protein CASIRGGGSNQPQHF.